The 25 T cell receptor beta chains given below trace back to one sample, sequenced in a study of blood T cell repertoires in COVID-19. TCRdb's table, derived via immunoSEQ multiplex PCR, lists solely in-frame clones and lacks some. The table lists about 500,000 clones, approximately 90% of them singletons. Sequencing used PBMCs or T cells enriched from blood (not recorded which). The receptors shown here come from a woman in her late teens or twenties who had recovered from COVID-19.

In this sample, this clone turned up once. The junction departs from germline at one end; a sequencing error may be responsible. This chain joins TRBV18 and TRBJ2-7, with D maybe TRBD2 (6 bases). The CDR3 contains 14 residues. In germline, CDR1 is KGHSH, CDR2 LQKENI. CDR3 DNA sequence: TGTGCCAGCTCACCTAGCGGAGACAGCCCTCGACGGGACTTC. Translation gives CASSPSGDSPRRDF.

V is TRBV10-1 and J is TRBJ1-6; 8 bases fit TRBD1. This CDR3 comprises 13 residues. Germline V gene data show CDR1 as WNHNN and CDR2 as SYGVQD (reference sequence). V trimming: 8 bases; J trimming: 11 bases; junction bases outside the gene matches: 8. Here the CDR3 DNA reads TGCGCCAGCGGAGGACAGGGAAGGACACCCCTCCACTTT. Protein sequence: CASGGQGRTPLHF.

V and J are TRBV3-1 (or the pseudogene TRBV3-2) and TRBJ1-2; a possible D gene is TRBD1 (5 bases). Trimming shortened V by 1 base and J by 5 bases, and 8 bases separated the two germline ends. Per the germline V gene, CDR1 is LGHDT and CDR2 is YNNKEL (reference sequence). CDR3 length: 13 amino acids. The CDR3 region has the DNA TGTGCCAGCAGCCAAGTGGGGGGATATGGCTACACCTTC. It is translated as CASSQVGGYGYTF.

V usage is TRBV7-2 and J usage is TRBJ2-7; D is perhaps TRBD1 (5 bases). The CDR3 is made up of 14 amino acids. Germline loops: CDR1 SGHTA, CDR2 FQGNSA. Trimming cost V 0 bases and J 5 bases, with 11 bases left between them. This CDR3 is CASSLAREGDEQYF. DNA for the CDR3: TGTGCCAGCAGCTTAGCCAGGGAAGGTGACGAGCAGTACTTC.

On this clone: At the DNA level, this CDR3 is encoded by other sequences in the same sample as well. The gene calls are TRBV6-5 and TRBJ1-2; 8 bases match TRBD1. The CDR3 is 12 amino acids. The germline V gene has CDR1 MNHEY and CDR2 SVGAGI. V gave up 5 bases and J gave up 8 bases; unmatched junction bases: 4. CDR3 sequence (DNA): TGTGCCAGCAGTCGGACAGGGTACGGCTACACCTTC. This encodes CASSRTGYGYTF.

The chain combines TRBV5-1 with TRBJ2-2; tentatively, D is TRBD1 (6 bases). V lost 0 bases and J 7 bases, leaving 10 bases between the germline ends. This CDR3 spans 14 amino acids. In germline, CDR1 is SGHRS, CDR2 YFSETQ. The CDR3 reads CASSLAGVDGELFF. The CDR3 nucleotides are TGCGCCAGCAGCTTGGCAGGGGTGGACGGGGAGCTGTTTTTT.

J is TRBJ1-4 and V is TRBV7-2; D remains ambiguous. Trimming stripped 4 bases from V and 8 bases from J, with 14 bases between. From germline, CDR1 is SGHTA and CDR2 FQGNSA. The CDR3 covers 14 residues. In DNA, the CDR3 is TGTGCCAGCAGCTCCCCCCAGTTGACAGAAAAACTGTTTTTT. Translated: CASSSPQLTEKLFF.

The rearrangement links TRBV3-1 (or the pseudogene TRBV3-2) to TRBJ2-7; perhaps TRBD2 as D (6 bases). CDR1 is LGHDT and CDR2 is YNNKEL in the germline V gene (reference sequence). The CDR3 length is 14 residues. V dropped 3 bases and J dropped 2 bases, with 11 bases sitting between them. The CDR3 DNA reads TGTGCCAGCAGCCAGGGAGGTTCCCCCTACGAGCAGTACTTC. It specifies CASSQGGSPYEQYF.

The chain couples TRBV6-5 to TRBJ2-2, with D possibly matching TRBD2 (7 bases). V lost 6 bases and J 4 bases, leaving 9 bases between the germline ends. This CDR3 has 13 amino acids. From germline, CDR1 is MNHEY and CDR2 SVGAGI. The CDR3: CASSRGATGELFF. The CDR3 DNA is TGTGCCAGCAGCCGGGGGGCCACCGGGGAGCTGTTTTTT.

The chain carries TRBV9 and TRBJ2-6; possibly TRBD1 for D (5 bases). In germline, CDR1 is SGDLS, CDR2 YYNGEE. The V and J ends lost 1 base and 0 bases respectively, with 5 bases between them. The CDR3 spans 15 residues. CDR3 sequence: CASSVRGSGANVLTF. CDR3 bases: TGTGCCAGCAGCGTAAGGGGCTCTGGGGCCAACGTCCTGACTTTC.

CDR3 DNA: TGTGCCAGCAGTGGGACCGCCGACAGGTTACTTAATTCACCCCTCCACTTT. Its protein product is CASSGTADRLLNSPLHF. The chain carries TRBV6-1 and TRBJ1-6, with a tentative D call TRBD1 (6 bases). The CDR3 sequence is 17 residues long. The V end was cut by 4 bases, the J end by 6 bases, with 19 bases between. CDR1 is MNHNS, CDR2 SASEGT, per germline.

The rearrangement uses TRBV2 and TRBJ2-1; 11 positions agree with TRBD2. The CDR3 totals 15 residues. The ends lost 4 bases at V and 2 bases at J; junction bases unmatched: 1. Germline V gene sequence: CDR1 SNHLY, CDR2 FYNNEI. The CDR3 DNA reads as TGTGCCAGCAGTGGGGGACTAGCGGCCTACAATGAGCAGTTCTTC. It codes for CASSGGLAAYNEQFF.

The chain recombines TRBV30 with TRBJ1-1; a possible D gene is TRBD1 (6 bases). The CDR3 spans 14 residues. Germline V gene data show CDR1 as GTSNPN and CDR2 as SVGIG (reference sequence). V was clipped by 4 bases and J by 4 bases, with 16 bases between them. CDR3 nucleotide sequence: TGTGCCTGGAACCAATTCACAGGGTTCACTGAAGCTTTCTTT. Protein sequence: CAWNQFTGFTEAFF.

The V gene is TRBV5-1, the J gene TRBJ2-3, with 8 bases aligning to TRBD1. Trimming at V came to 0 bases and at J to 1 base, leaving 1 base not matched to a gene. The CDR3 covers 15 residues. CDR1 and CDR2 (germline): SGHRS, YFSETQ. This CDR3 reads CASSLGGQGTDTQYF. The CDR3 nucleotides are TGCGCCAGCAGCTTGGGGGGACAGGGCACAGATACGCAGTATTTT.

The V gene is TRBV5-1, the J gene TRBJ2-5; D might be TRBD2 (6 bases). The V end was cut by 0 bases, the J end by 2 bases, with 17 bases between. Germline CDR1 SGHRS, CDR2 YFSETQ. The CDR3 spans 17 residues. The CDR3 bases are TGCGCCAGCAGCTTGGGATTCGGGACTGACTTGCAAGAGACCCAGTACTTC. Translated: CASSLGFGTDLQETQYF.

CDR3 region: CASSPYREQYF. CDR3 nucleotides: TGTGCCAGCAGTCCTTACAGGGAGCAGTACTTC. This rearrangement joins TRBV12-3 or TRBV12-4 to TRBJ2-7, with TRBD1 as a possible D gene (5 bases). Deletions cut 5 bases from V and 7 bases from J, with 9 bases between. CDR3 length: 11 residues.

CDR3 sequence: CASSLSGGEDTQYF. CDR3 nucleotide sequence: TGCGCCAGCAGCTTGAGCGGGGGAGAGGATACGCAGTATTTT. The chain is built from TRBV5-1 and TRBJ2-3, with 8 bases fitting TRBD2. CDR3 length: 14 amino acids. V dropped 1 base and J dropped 6; count of bases not matched to a gene: 4. Germline CDR1 is SGHRS and CDR2 is YFSETQ.

The chain has TRBV9 and TRBJ1-2, with D tentatively TRBD1 (6 bases). The CDR3 sequence is 17 residues long. V was shortened by 4 bases and J by 3 bases, with 22 bases between the two germline ends. Germline assignment: CDR1 SGDLS and CDR2 YYNGEE. The CDR3 DNA reads TGTGCCAGCAGCCCGAGGTGGCAGGGGACGACGGACTATGGCTACACCTTC. Protein: CASSPRWQGTTDYGYTF.

V is TRBV7-3 and J is TRBJ1-2, with D tentatively TRBD1 (6 bases). The CDR3 spans 15 residues. With 5 bases removed from V and 6 bases from J, the gap between germline ends came to 19 bases. CDR1 and CDR2 from the germline V gene are SGHTA and FQGTGA. CDR3 sequence: CASSPQAQQGNGYTF. In DNA, the CDR3 is TGTGCCAGCAGCCCACAAGCTCAACAGGGAAATGGCTACACCTTC.

This rearrangement joins TRBV2 to TRBJ1-5; 8 nucleotides align to TRBD1. CDR1 SNHLY and CDR2 FYNNEI come from the germline V gene. V was clipped by 2 bases and J by 5 bases; unmatched bases: 5. This CDR3 is built from 15 residues. In DNA, the CDR3 is TGTGCCAGCAGTGAATGGCAGGGGGCTCATCAGCCCCAGCATTTT. This sequence encodes CASSEWQGAHQPQHF. Together with reference TRBV2 and TRBJ1-5, the CDR3 gives the full variable domain: EPEVTQTPSHQVTQMGQEVILRCVPISNHLYFYWYRQILGQKVEFLVSFYNNEISEKSEIFDDQFSVERPDGSNFTLKIRSTKLEDSAMYFCASSEWQGAHQPQHFGDGTRLSIL.

The chain carries TRBV28 and TRBJ2-1; D is possibly TRBD1 (5 bases). The CDR3 runs to 12 residues. With 7 bases removed from V and 7 bases from J, the gap between germline ends came to 11 bases. Germline V lookup: CDR1 MDHEN, CDR2 SYDVKM. The CDR3 here is CASTLGHNEQFF. For the CDR3, the DNA is TGTGCCAGCACCCTTGGACATAATGAGCAGTTCTTC.

V usage is TRBV10-1 and J usage is TRBJ1-1, with D perhaps TRBD1 (5 bases). CDR1 and CDR2 from the germline V gene are WNHNN and SYGVQD (reference sequence). V shed 6 bases and J shed 3 bases, with 11 bases lying between them. The CDR3 runs to 13 residues. CDR3 nucleotides: TGCGCCAGCAGCCCAGGGATCGACACTGAAGCTTTCTTT. Its protein is CASSPGIDTEAFF.

This chain links TRBV3-1 (or the pseudogene TRBV3-2) with TRBJ1-5; D is unresolved. Germline assignment: CDR1 LGHDT and CDR2 YNNKEL (reference sequence). This CDR3 has 12 residues. Trimming cost V 6 bases and J 3 bases, with 6 bases left between them. The CDR3 sequence: CASSLPNQPQHF. The CDR3 DNA reads as TGTGCCAGCAGTCTCCCCAATCAGCCCCAGCATTTT.

The chain couples TRBV4-1 to TRBJ2-7; D may be TRBD2 (6 bases). CDR3 length: 13 residues. CDR1 MGHRA and CDR2 YSYEKL come from the germline V gene. The V gene lost 6 bases and the J gene lost 3 bases, with 12 bases spanning the gap. The CDR3 protein is CASSLEGNYEQYF. Here the CDR3 DNA reads TGCGCCAGCAGTCTGGAGGGGAACTACGAGCAGTACTTC.

The chain couples TRBV2 to TRBJ1-2, with TRBD1 matching 9 bases. Germline-derived CDR1 and CDR2 are SNHLY and FYNNEI. This CDR3 is 14 amino acids long. V gave up 7 bases and J gave up 4 bases; unmatched junction bases: 7. The CDR3 coding sequence is TGTGCCAGCATCCTAGAGACAGGGGGCTATGGCTACACCTTC. Protein sequence: CASILETGGYGYTF. The variable domain in full, completed from reference TRBV2 and TRBJ1-2, reads EPEVTQTPSHQVTQMGQEVILRCVPISNHLYFYWYRQILGQKVEFLVSFYNNEISEKSEIFDDQFSVERPDGSNFTLKIRSTKLEDSAMYFCASILETGGYGYTFGSGTRLTVV.